This section outlines one T cell receptor beta chain sequence together with its context. This entry is derived from a study of blood T cell repertoires in COVID-19. Recovery among Cohort 3 donors was established by two negative PCRs, clearance, or symptom resolution. Original handling: The authors estimated nucleated cell counts from reference gene primer amplification. The data were produced by immunoSEQ multiplex PCR, yet TCRdb's version contains in-frame clones alone and is incomplete. That table is the source of V, J and clone size, and D and trimming were worked out from the DNA. The repertoire holds approximately 230,000 clones, with about nine tenths as singletons. Trimming removed 3 bases from V and 3 bases from J, with 12 bases in between. CDR1 is PRHDT, CDR2 FYEKMQ, per germline (reference sequence). This CDR3 has 14 amino acids.

Material: PBMCs or T cells enriched from blood (not recorded which). This chain connects TRBV13 to TRBJ2-7; D perhaps matches TRBD1 (6 bases). This receptor was obtained from a man in his forties who had recovered from COVID-19. CDR3 protein: CASSFNGQSYEQYF. The CDR3 DNA follows: TGTGCCAGCAGCTTTAACGGACAGAGCTACGAGCAGTACTTC.